Listed below are T cell receptor beta chains from one sample, sequenced in a study of blood T cell repertoires in COVID-19. The table came from immunoSEQ multiplex PCR; TCRdb's copy has only in-frame clones and leaves some out. The sample gives approximately 270,000 clones, 88% of which show up once; 1.3% to 1.5% is in the top ten. The sample comprised peripheral blood. The source is an elderly man with acute or convalescent COVID-19. Each CDR3 is given with its conserved first and last residue. Fields, in order: D gene, clone size, V gene, J gene, CDR3 protein, CDR3 DNA. A D gene is named only where the DNA matches it firmly. Clone size is stated in some rows and not others, as once, few, many or a class when expanded.

D gene: TRBD2; clone size: .; V gene: TRBV4-1; J gene: TRBJ2-1; CDR3 protein: CASSQDRAGGINNEQFF; CDR3 DNA: TGCGCCAGCAGCCAAGATAGGGCGGGAGGGATTAATAATGAGCAGTTCTTC
D gene: TRBD1; clone size: .; V gene: TRBV7-2; J gene: TRBJ2-7; CDR3 protein: CASSPGTGGFNEQYF; CDR3 DNA: TGTGCCAGCAGCCCGGGGACAGGGGGGTTTAACGAGCAGTACTTC
D gene: TRBD1; clone size: .; V gene: TRBV19; J gene: TRBJ1-2; CDR3 protein: CASSRRQGAKGYGYTF; CDR3 DNA: TGTGCCAGTAGTAGGCGACAGGGGGCAAAGGGCTATGGCTACACCTTC
D gene: TRBD1; clone size: few; V gene: TRBV7-8; J gene: TRBJ2-7; CDR3 protein: CASSPGQGQSLSYEQYF; CDR3 DNA: TGTGCCAGCAGCCCCGGACAGGGGCAATCCCTCTCCTACGAGCAGTACTTC
D gene: TRBD1; clone size: .; V gene: TRBV4-1; J gene: TRBJ1-5; CDR3 protein: CASSQSGQPVNQPQHF; CDR3 DNA: TGCGCCAGCAGCCAGTCGGGACAGCCCGTAAATCAGCCCCAGCATTTT
D gene: TRBD1; clone size: .; V gene: TRBV18; J gene: TRBJ2-2; CDR3 protein: CASSPNRGRGTGELFF; CDR3 DNA: TGTGCCAGCTCCCCAAACAGGGGGCGCGGCACCGGGGAGCTGTTTTTT
D gene: TRBD2; clone size: .; V gene: TRBV4-2; J gene: TRBJ2-5; CDR3 protein: CASSHSTSGGDQTQYF; CDR3 DNA: TGTGCCAGCAGCCACTCGACTAGCGGGGGGGATCAGACCCAGTACTTC
D gene: .; clone size: .; V gene: TRBV20-1; J gene: TRBJ2-1; CDR3 protein: CSASSGGGPYNEQFF; CDR3 DNA: TGCAGTGCTAGTAGTGGGGGGGGGCCATACAATGAGCAGTTCTTC
D gene: TRBD1; clone size: .; V gene: TRBV25-1; J gene: TRBJ1-1; CDR3 protein: CASSVASHRGGFTEAFF; CDR3 DNA: TGTGCCAGCAGTGTCGCCTCCCACAGGGGGGGGTTCACTGAAGCTTTCTTT
D gene: TRBD1; clone size: once; V gene: TRBV19; J gene: TRBJ1-4; CDR3 protein: CASSSPGQATNEKLFF; CDR3 DNA: TGTGCCAGTAGTTCCCCCGGACAGGCTACTAATGAAAAACTGTTTTTT
D gene: .; clone size: .; V gene: TRBV7-9; J gene: TRBJ1-4; CDR3 protein: CASSFSDGREKLFF; CDR3 DNA: TGTGCCAGCAGCTTCTCCGATGGGAGGGAAAAACTGTTTTTT
D gene: .; clone size: few; V gene: TRBV6-5; J gene: TRBJ2-3; CDR3 protein: CASSRLTDTDTQYF; CDR3 DNA: TGTGCCAGCAGTCGGTTGACAGACACAGATACGCAGTATTTT
D gene: TRBD1; clone size: .; V gene: TRBV5-1; J gene: TRBJ2-7; CDR3 protein: CASSLGGQDSSYEQYF; CDR3 DNA: TGCGCCAGCAGCTTGGGAGGACAGGATTCTTCCTACGAGCAGTACTTC
D gene: .; clone size: .; V gene: TRBV5-4; J gene: TRBJ1-2; CDR3 protein: CASSFGAAHYGYTF; CDR3 DNA: TGTGCCAGCAGCTTTGGGGCAGCGCACTATGGCTACACCTTC
D gene: TRBD1; clone size: .; V gene: TRBV3-1/TRBV3-2; J gene: TRBJ2-2; CDR3 protein: CASRRLQQGVVGELFF; CDR3 DNA: TGTGCCAGCAGGCGCCTGCAACAGGGGGTTGTCGGGGAGCTGTTTTTT
D gene: TRBD2; clone size: .; V gene: TRBV7-8; J gene: TRBJ2-7; CDR3 protein: CASSASSGRIYEQYF; CDR3 DNA: TGTGCCAGCAGCGCGTCTAGCGGGAGGATTTACGAGCAGTACTTC
D gene: .; clone size: .; V gene: TRBV9; J gene: TRBJ1-2; CDR3 protein: CASSVVQGSGYTF; CDR3 DNA: TGTGCCAGCAGCGTAGTCCAGGGATCGGGCTACACCTTC
D gene: .; clone size: .; V gene: TRBV6-5; J gene: TRBJ1-5; CDR3 protein: CASRISPGSNQPQHF; CDR3 DNA: TGTGCCAGCAGAATCTCCCCAGGGAGCAATCAGCCCCAGCATTTT
D gene: TRBD1; clone size: once; V gene: TRBV7-9; J gene: TRBJ2-3; CDR3 protein: CASSLVLTGGTDTQYF; CDR3 DNA: TGTGCCAGCAGCTTAGTCCTGACAGGGGGCACAGATACGCAGTATTTT
D gene: .; clone size: .; V gene: TRBV5-1; J gene: TRBJ2-7; CDR3 protein: CASSLVGRGGAYEQYF; CDR3 DNA: TGCGCCAGCAGCTTGGTCGGGCGGGGCGGAGCCTACGAGCAGTACTTC
D gene: TRBD1; clone size: .; V gene: TRBV9; J gene: TRBJ1-6; CDR3 protein: CASSVVGQGYNSPLHF; CDR3 DNA: TGTGCCAGCAGCGTGGTAGGACAGGGGTACAATTCACCCCTCCACTTT
D gene: TRBD2; clone size: .; V gene: TRBV10-3; J gene: TRBJ2-1; CDR3 protein: CAISEGTSGNEQFF; CDR3 DNA: TGTGCCATCAGTGAGGGGACTAGCGGCAATGAGCAGTTCTTC
D gene: TRBD1; clone size: .; V gene: TRBV7-8; J gene: TRBJ1-5; CDR3 protein: CASSRDRTNQPQHF; CDR3 DNA: TGTGCCAGCAGCCGGGACAGGACGAATCAGCCCCAGCATTTT
D gene: TRBD2; clone size: .; V gene: TRBV3-1/TRBV3-2; J gene: TRBJ2-2; CDR3 protein: CASSQVTGYTSGGTNTGELFF; CDR3 DNA: TGTGCCAGCAGCCAAGTGACAGGGTACACTAGCGGGGGGACGAACACCGGGGAGCTGTTTTTT
D gene: .; clone size: .; V gene: TRBV13; J gene: TRBJ1-2; CDR3 protein: CASSLVTGGYTF; CDR3 DNA: TGTGCCAGCAGCTTAGTTACGGGGGGCTACACCTTC
D gene: TRBD1; clone size: .; V gene: TRBV28; J gene: TRBJ1-3; CDR3 protein: CASSLGQGGNTIYF; CDR3 DNA: TGTGCCAGCAGTCTAGGACAGGGAGGGAACACCATATATTTT
D gene: .; clone size: .; V gene: TRBV5-5; J gene: TRBJ2-5; CDR3 protein: CASSFEGGGGETQYF; CDR3 DNA: TGTGCCAGCAGCTTCGAGGGCGGAGGAGGGGAGACCCAGTACTTC
D gene: .; clone size: .; V gene: TRBV12-3/TRBV12-4; J gene: TRBJ1-5; CDR3 protein: CASSLTEDQPQHF; CDR3 DNA: TGTGCCAGCAGTTTGACAGAAGATCAGCCCCAGCATTTT
D gene: .; clone size: .; V gene: TRBV29-1; J gene: TRBJ1-2; CDR3 protein: CSVEDRVWNYGYTF; CDR3 DNA: TGCAGCGTTGAAGATCGGGTCTGGAACTATGGCTACACCTTC
D gene: TRBD1; clone size: .; V gene: TRBV6-6; J gene: TRBJ2-5; CDR3 protein: CASRTGGVGETQYF; CDR3 DNA: TGTGCCAGCAGGACAGGGGGAGTTGGAGAGACCCAGTACTTC
D gene: .; clone size: .; V gene: TRBV15; J gene: TRBJ1-2; CDR3 protein: CATSKSRTMGGDYGYTF; CDR3 DNA: TGTGCCACCAGCAAATCCCGGACAATGGGGGGGGACTATGGCTACACCTTC
D gene: TRBD2; clone size: .; V gene: TRBV7-2; J gene: TRBJ2-3; CDR3 protein: CASSPQSGGATDTQYF; CDR3 DNA: TGTGCCAGCAGCCCCCAAAGCGGGGGGGCCACAGATACGCAGTATTTT
D gene: .; clone size: .; V gene: TRBV3-1/TRBV3-2; J gene: TRBJ1-6; CDR3 protein: CASSQDQGLALHF; CDR3 DNA: TGTGCCAGCAGCCAAGATCAGGGTTTGGCCCTCCACTTT
D gene: .; clone size: .; V gene: TRBV28; J gene: TRBJ1-2; CDR3 protein: CASSPVGVGGYTF; CDR3 DNA: TGTGCCAGCAGCCCCGTCGGGGTAGGGGGCTACACCTTC
D gene: TRBD1; clone size: few; V gene: TRBV5-6; J gene: TRBJ1-1; CDR3 protein: CASSLDRGGHTEAFF; CDR3 DNA: TGTGCCAGCAGCTTGGACAGGGGAGGACACACTGAAGCTTTCTTT
D gene: .; clone size: .; V gene: TRBV7-2; J gene: TRBJ2-7; CDR3 protein: CASSARQASYEQYF; CDR3 DNA: TGTGCCAGCAGCGCTAGACAGGCTTCCTACGAGCAGTACTTC
D gene: TRBD2; clone size: .; V gene: TRBV11-2; J gene: TRBJ2-1; CDR3 protein: CASSLTSGPPRGQFF; CDR3 DNA: TGTGCCAGCAGCTTAACTAGCGGTCCTCCCCGGGGGCAGTTCTTC